What follows are 21 T cell receptor beta chains derived from one specimen sequenced in a study of radiation and T cells in renal cell carcinoma. Time point meaning: baseline pretreatment blood. Treatment: 15 Gy SBRT to primary tumor, nephrectomy 4 weeks later. The method was immunoSEQ multiplex PCR; TCRdb's version includes in-frame clones alone and lacks a portion of them. Seen here are 150,000 or so clones, 88% observed once, and the top ten hold around 4%. This specimen was blood, taken from a patient whose treatment included radiotherapy and nephrectomy. All receptors derive from a woman in her sixties or seventies with renal cell carcinoma.

This chain joins TRBV5-1 and TRBJ2-5; TRBD2 matches at 8 bases. Per germline, CDR1 SGHRS and CDR2 YFSETQ. CDR3 size: 14 residues. V shed 1 base, J shed 4 bases, and the junction held 3 bases outside the gene matches. This CDR3 is CASSLPRGGETQYF. CDR3 in DNA: TGCGCCAGCAGCTTGCCTCGGGGGGGAGAGACCCAGTACTTC.

The chain has TRBV6-6 and TRBJ1-3; D not certain. Trimming cost V 7 bases and J 4 bases, with 8 bases left between them. CDR1 is MNHNY and CDR2 is SVGAGI in the germline V gene (reference sequence). The CDR3 is made up of 12 amino acids. CDR3 amino acids: CASTQEGNTIYF. The CDR3 nucleotides are TGTGCCAGCACCCAGGAAGGAAACACCATATATTTT.

The chain joins TRBV29-1 to TRBJ2-5, with D tentatively TRBD1 (5 bases). This CDR3 has 15 amino acids. Deletions cut 1 base from V and 5 bases from J, with 17 bases between. Germline V gene sequence: CDR1 SQVTM, CDR2 ANQGSEA. DNA for the CDR3: TGCAGCGTTGAAGCCTGGGAAGGGGCAGGGGAGACCCAGTACTTC. Protein: CSVEAWEGAGETQYF.

The gene calls are TRBV10-3 and TRBJ1-3, with D possibly matching TRBD1 (6 bases). The CDR3 length is 16 residues. Germline V gene data show CDR1 as ENHRY and CDR2 as SYGVKD. V was pared by 4 bases and J by 0 bases, with 13 bases between. The CDR3 DNA follows: TGTGCCATCAGTGGCGATGACAGGAACTCTGGAAACACCATATATTTT. This gives the protein CAISGDDRNSGNTIYF.

The chain links TRBV7-2 to TRBJ2-2; TRBD1 matches at 7 bases. The CDR3 totals 15 residues. The V gene's germline CDR1 is SGHTA and CDR2 FQGNSA. V was clipped by 4 bases and J by 4 bases; unmatched bases: 6. The DNA of the CDR3 is TGTGCCAGCAGCTCCGGGACAGACTCCACCGGGGAGCTGTTTTTT. It is translated as CASSSGTDSTGELFF.

The table lists this clone with a few counts. The chain carries TRBV30 and TRBJ1-1; weak D call: TRBD1 (6 bases). The CDR3 runs 16 residues. The germline V and J ends were trimmed by 0 bases and 1 base, with 15 bases remaining between them. CDR1 and CDR2 (germline): GTSNPN, SVGIG (reference sequence). As DNA, the CDR3 is TGTGCCTGGAGTGTACCCAGGGGAATTGAGAACACTGAAGCTTTCTTT. It codes for CAWSVPRGIENTEAFF.

The gene calls are TRBV2 and TRBJ1-6, with D hard to call. From germline, CDR1 is SNHLY and CDR2 FYNNEI. Trimming cost V 1 base and J 7 bases, with 8 bases left between them. The CDR3 sequence is 14 residues long. The CDR3 loop is CASSEVEENSPLHF. CDR3 coding DNA: TGTGCCAGCAGTGAAGTAGAGGAAAATTCACCCCTCCACTTT.

This clone was seen only once. The gene calls are TRBV13 and TRBJ1-2; TRBD1 matches 9 bases. The CDR3 consists of 16 residues. Germline V gives CDR1 PRHDT, CDR2 FYEKMQ (reference sequence). J gave up 3 bases and V 1 base, and 6 bases lay outside the gene matches. DNA for the CDR3: TGTGCCAGCAGCTTAGCCCCACAGGGGGCGGACTATGGCTACACCTTC. Its translation: CASSLAPQGADYGYTF.

The chain is built from TRBV9 and TRBJ2-5, with 8 bases fitting TRBD1. The V and J ends lost 4 bases and 4 bases, in that order; junction bases with no gene match: 9. This CDR3 comprises 15 residues. CDR1 SGDLS and CDR2 YYNGEE come from the germline V gene. For the CDR3, the DNA is TGTGCCAGCAGCCCCCCGACAGGGGCGGCAGAGACCCAGTACTTC. Translation: CASSPPTGAAETQYF.

The gene calls are TRBV19 and TRBJ1-4; D may be TRBD1 (6 bases). This CDR3 spans 14 amino acids. Germline lookup yields CDR1 LNHDA and CDR2 SQIVND (reference sequence). Trimming pared 7 bases from V and 8 bases from J, leaving 17 bases between. CDR3 sequence: CASNTGRRTEKLFF. The CDR3 nucleotides are TGTGCCAGTAATACAGGGAGGAGGACGGAAAAACTGTTTTTT.

The rearrangement joins TRBV5-1 to TRBJ1-4; 8 bases are a match to TRBD1. V shed 4 bases, J shed 5 bases, and the junction held 10 bases outside the gene matches. CDR1 SGHRS and CDR2 YFSETQ come from the germline V gene. This CDR3 region has 16 residues. The CDR3 loop is CASSLFPGGANEKLFF. CDR3 nucleotides: TGCGCCAGCAGCCTTTTTCCAGGGGGCGCAAATGAAAAACTGTTTTTT.

V usage is TRBV6-5 and J usage is TRBJ2-5, with TRBD1 matching over 7 bases. Germline trimming cut 5 bases from V and 4 bases from J; bases unmatched to any gene: 10. This CDR3 region has 15 residues. The germline V gene has CDR1 MNHEY and CDR2 SVGAGI. This chain's CDR3 is CASSNRRTGGETQYF. As DNA, the CDR3 is TGTGCCAGCAGTAACCGTCGGACAGGCGGAGAGACCCAGTACTTC.

Only one count was recorded for this clone. The chain employs TRBV30 and TRBJ1-6; possible D gene TRBD1, 6 bases. Germline V lookup: CDR1 GTSNPN, CDR2 SVGIG (reference sequence). Trimming removed 5 bases at V and 14 bases at J, with 10 bases between. There are 10 residues in the CDR3. In DNA form, the CDR3 reads TGTGCCTGGGGGGCAGGGGCCCTCCACTTT. The encoded protein is CAWGAGALHF.

The chain is built from TRBV19 and TRBJ2-7; no clear D gene. Germline V gives CDR1 LNHDA, CDR2 SQIVND (reference sequence). Trimming stripped 7 bases from V and 7 bases from J, with 17 bases between. The CDR3 contains 13 residues. The CDR3 region is CASTTLRLGEQYF. The CDR3 bases are TGTGCCAGTACTACCCTACGGTTGGGTGAGCAGTACTTC.

This clone was recorded once. The chain joins TRBV5-1 to TRBJ1-2; no clear D gene. V lost 4 bases, J lost 0 bases, and 10 bases lay in between. Germline CDR1 SGHRS, CDR2 YFSETQ. The CDR3 loop spans 14 amino acids. The CDR3 sequence is CASSLTPPNYGYTF. The CDR3 DNA is TGCGCCAGCAGCCTCACGCCCCCTAACTATGGCTACACCTTC.

This clone was seen just once. V usage is TRBV19 and J usage is TRBJ1-5; D is unresolved. V lost 3 bases and J lost 5, with 11 bases in between. Germline loops: CDR1 LNHDA, CDR2 SQIVND (reference sequence). The CDR3 is 14 amino acids. In DNA, the CDR3 is TGTGCCAGTAGTATTAGTAACGGGGATCAGCCCCAGCATTTT. Translated, it gives CASSISNGDQPQHF.

This chain links TRBV2 with TRBJ1-2, with D unclear. Germline CDR1 reads SNHLY; CDR2 reads FYNNEI. V lost 7 bases, J lost 0 bases, and 9 bases lay in between. The CDR3 is 13 residues long. The CDR3 is CASNIQSNYGYTF. The DNA of the CDR3 is TGTGCCAGCAATATACAGTCTAACTATGGCTACACCTTC.

The chain carries TRBV30 and TRBJ1-6, with 7 bases fitting TRBD1. CDR1 GTSNPN and CDR2 SVGIG come from the germline V gene (reference sequence). The CDR3 length is 15 residues. V was pared by 2 bases and J by 4 bases, with 5 bases of the junction left unmatched. The CDR3 loop reads CAWSTRGQYNSPLHF. The CDR3 coding sequence is TGTGCCTGGAGTACAAGGGGGCAGTATAATTCACCCCTCCACTTT.

This clone showed up just a few times. This chain joins TRBV19 and TRBJ1-4; D is ambiguous. CDR1 and CDR2 (germline): LNHDA, SQIVND (reference sequence). This CDR3 has 15 residues. Trimming pared 3 bases from V and 3 bases from J, leaving 11 bases between. Here the CDR3 reads CASSILGTANEKLFF. The CDR3 DNA is TGTGCCAGTAGTATTCTTGGTACAGCTAATGAAAAACTGTTTTTT.

The chain recombines TRBV30 with TRBJ1-6; D remains ambiguous. The CDR3 consists of 14 residues. The germline CDR1 and CDR2 sequences are GTSNPN and SVGIG (reference sequence). Trimming took off 3 bases at V and 11 bases at J, with 17 bases between the two ends. The CDR3 protein is CAWRNLGGLAPLHF. In DNA, the CDR3 is TGTGCCTGGAGGAACCTGGGAGGCCTTGCACCCCTCCACTTT.

As regards this clone: Other DNA sequences in the sample encode the same CDR3. The V and J genes are TRBV6-5 and TRBJ2-7, with D perhaps TRBD2 (6 bases). Trimming left V 6 bases short and J 5 bases short, with 8 bases between. The CDR3 extends over 11 amino acids. CDR1 and CDR2 from the germline V gene are MNHEY and SVGAGI. CDR3 loop: CASSPGDEQYF. DNA for the CDR3: TGTGCCAGCAGCCCGGGGGACGAGCAGTACTTC.